This T cell receptor beta chain was documented in a study of control samples from healthy donors and cancer patients. CDR3 length equals 16 residues. The V segment lost 5 bases and the J segment 2 bases; nucleotides outside the gene matches: 10. Germline CDR1 is SGHAT and CDR2 is FQNNGV. Only in-frame clones appear in the TCRdb table, and some are missing; sequencing was by immunoSEQ multiplex PCR. The sample includes 170,000 or so clones, just over 90% of them seen just once. The V call is TRBV11-2, the J call TRBJ2-7; 9 bases fit TRBD2. The sequencing sample was made of blood. The clonotype comes from a man between 25 and 39 years old in good health. Here the CDR3 reads CASSTTRTSVTYEQYF. CDR3 in DNA: TGTGCCAGCAGCACAACGAGGACTAGCGTCACCTACGAGCAGTACTTC.